The next 3 T cell receptor beta chains were all read from a single sample in a study of identical twins. One entry per CDR3 protein, called by TCRdb with MiXCR from the 5' RACE reads. The sample shows around 470,000 distinct CDR3 sequences, 13% to 15% of them seen only once. This sample was also put to use in a study of yellow fever vaccine responses in identical twins.

Sequencing was performed on CD4+ T cells sorted from blood. The receptors come from a woman younger than 35 in good health.

This clonotype was picked up a small number of times. The chain has TRBV18 and TRBJ2-5, with D perhaps TRBD1 (6 bases). Germline V CDR1 and CDR2: KGHSH, LQKENI. V was clipped by 3 bases and J by 5 bases, with 16 bases between them. This CDR3 contains 15 residues. The CDR3 region is CASSPEQGLGETQYF. Here the CDR3 DNA reads TGTGCCAGCTCACCGGAACAGGGTCTTGGGGAGACCCAGTACTTC. Full variable domain (rest looked up from reference TRBV18 and TRBJ2-5): NAGVMQNPRHLVRRRGQEARLRCSPMKGHSHVYWYRQLPEEGLKFMVYLQKENIIDESGMPKERFSAEFPKEGPSILRIQQVVRGDSAAYFCASSPEQGLGETQYFGPGTRLLVL.

The count of this clonotype is one. The CDR3, as DNA: TGTGCCAGCAGCGTAGGCGGCGGGGGGGTCAATGAGCAGTTCTTC. It translates to CASSVGGGGVNEQFF. The chain carries TRBV9 and TRBJ2-1; TRBD2 aligns across 9 bases. The germline CDR1 and CDR2 sequences are SGDLS and YYNGEE. The CDR3 is made up of 15 amino acids. The trim removed 0 bases at V and 6 bases at J, leaving 4 bases unmatched.

This chain connects TRBV29-1 to TRBJ2-1; D ambiguous. V was cut by 6 bases and J by 7 bases, with 13 bases left in between. The CDR3 is 12 amino acids. Per the germline V gene, CDR1 is SQVTM and CDR2 is ANQGSEA. The CDR3 reads CSVLGRKNEQFF. In nucleotides, the CDR3 is TGCAGCGTCCTCGGCAGAAAAAATGAGCAGTTCTTC.